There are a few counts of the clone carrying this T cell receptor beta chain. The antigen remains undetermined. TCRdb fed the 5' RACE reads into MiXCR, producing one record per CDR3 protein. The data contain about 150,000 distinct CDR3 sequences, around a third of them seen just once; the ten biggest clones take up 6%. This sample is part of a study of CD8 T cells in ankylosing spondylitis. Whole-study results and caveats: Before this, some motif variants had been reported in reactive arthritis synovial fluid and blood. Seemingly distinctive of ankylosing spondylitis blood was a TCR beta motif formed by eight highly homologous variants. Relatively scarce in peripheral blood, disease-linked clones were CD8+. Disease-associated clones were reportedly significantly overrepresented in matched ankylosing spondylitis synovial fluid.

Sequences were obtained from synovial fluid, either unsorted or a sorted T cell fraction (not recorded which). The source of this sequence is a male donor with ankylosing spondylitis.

The CDR3 bases are TGTGCCAGCAGCGTCGACAGTTACACTAACTATGGCTACACCTTC. This codes for CASSVDSYTNYGYTF. This chain connects TRBV9 to TRBJ1-2, with D maybe TRBD1 (5 bases). V was pared by 2 bases and J by 0 bases, with 11 bases between. CDR1 is SGDLS and CDR2 is YYNGEE in the germline V gene. CDR3 length: 15 residues. The full variable domain, rest sourced from reference TRBV9 and TRBJ1-2, is DSGVTQTPKHLITATGQRVTLRCSPRSGDLSVYWYQQSLDQGLQFLIQYYNGEERAKGNILERFSAQQFPDLHSELNLSSLELGDSALYFCASSVDSYTNYGYTFGSGTRLTVV.